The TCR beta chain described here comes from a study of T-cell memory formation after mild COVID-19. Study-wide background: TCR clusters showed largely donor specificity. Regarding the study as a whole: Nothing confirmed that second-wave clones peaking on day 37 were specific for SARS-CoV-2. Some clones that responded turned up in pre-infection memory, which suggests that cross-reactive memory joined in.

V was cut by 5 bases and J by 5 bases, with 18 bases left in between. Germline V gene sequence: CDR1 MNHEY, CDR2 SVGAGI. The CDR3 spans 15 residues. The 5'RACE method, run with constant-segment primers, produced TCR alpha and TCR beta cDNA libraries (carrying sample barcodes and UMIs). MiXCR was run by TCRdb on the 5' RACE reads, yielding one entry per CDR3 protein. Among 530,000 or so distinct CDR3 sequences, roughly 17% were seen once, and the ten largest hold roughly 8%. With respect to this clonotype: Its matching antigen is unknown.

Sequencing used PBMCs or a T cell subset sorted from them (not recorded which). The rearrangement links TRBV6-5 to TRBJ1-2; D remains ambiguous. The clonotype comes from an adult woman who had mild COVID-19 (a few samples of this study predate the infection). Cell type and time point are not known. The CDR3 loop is CASSRLSQWGYGYTF. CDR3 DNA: TGTGCCAGCAGTCGATTATCCCAATGGGGTTATGGCTACACCTTC.